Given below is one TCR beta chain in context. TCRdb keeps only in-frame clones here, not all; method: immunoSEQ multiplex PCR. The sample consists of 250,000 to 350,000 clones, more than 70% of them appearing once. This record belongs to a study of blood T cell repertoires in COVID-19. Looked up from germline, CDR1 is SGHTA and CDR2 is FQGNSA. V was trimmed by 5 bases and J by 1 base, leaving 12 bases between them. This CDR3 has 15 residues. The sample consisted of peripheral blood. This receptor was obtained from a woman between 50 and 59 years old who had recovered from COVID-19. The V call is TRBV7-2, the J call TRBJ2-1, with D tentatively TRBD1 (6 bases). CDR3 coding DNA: TGTGCCAGCAGCCCACAGGGACAATCCTACAATGAGCAGTTCTTC. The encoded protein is CASSPQGQSYNEQFF.